This T cell receptor (beta chain) stems from a study of T-cell memory formation after mild COVID-19. The wider study: For the most part, TCR clusters were specific to one donor.

Constant-segment-primed 5'RACE gave TCR alpha and TCR beta cDNA libraries with sample barcodes and UMIs. Each CDR3 protein is one row after TCRdb ran MiXCR on the 5' RACE reads. The table lists around 300,000 distinct CDR3 sequences, approximately 19% of them singletons, with roughly 24% in the top ten. This clonotype showed up many times. V dropped 6 bases and J dropped 0 bases, with 6 bases sitting between them. The CDR3 is made up of 12 amino acids. Germline CDR1 reads SQVTM; CDR2 reads ANQGSEA. V usage is TRBV29-1 and J usage is TRBJ2-1; D ambiguous. The TCR sequence derives from a man between 18 and 29 years old who had mild COVID-19 (a few samples of this study predate the infection). Cell type and time point are not known. The sequenced material came from PBMCs or a T cell subset sorted from them (not recorded which). CDR3 protein: CSVAFSYNEQFF. The DNA for the CDR3 is TGCAGCGTGGCATTCTCCTACAATGAGCAGTTCTTC.